This TCR beta chain was found in a study of long-term antiretroviral therapy in people with HIV. Study-level findings and limits: The study found that diversity rose after ART but stayed below transplant donor controls. Clones that expanded before ART (that is, prior to treatment) dominated the repertoire at all time points. HIV repertoires had narrower CDR3 length ranges than controls.

One or more pre-ART and two or more post-ART PBMC samples were available from each donor. A v3.0 immunoSEQ assay was performed at survey level. Method: immunoSEQ multiplex PCR; TCRdb's copy keeps in-frame clones and lacks some. The sample lists roughly 25,000 clones; 75% to 85% were seen once. CDR1 is LGHNA, CDR2 YNFKEQ, per germline. With 1 base clipped from V and 0 bases from J, the junction kept 12 bases outside the gene matches. The CDR3 is 19 residues long. Comment on this clone: Its antigen is currently unknown.

The V gene is TRBV4-2, the J gene TRBJ2-3, with 8 bases that match TRBD1. Here the sequenced sample was unsorted PBMCs, taken 0.5 years after starting antiretroviral therapy. The sequence came from a woman aged 40 to 49 with HIV. This CDR3 reads CASSQAKGTGGDSTDTQYF. CDR3 DNA sequence: TGTGCCAGCAGCCAAGCCAAAGGAACAGGGGGTGATAGCACAGATACGCAGTATTTT.